This T cell receptor beta chain comes out of a study of T cell responses to AZD1222 COVID-19 vaccine. About the study: Some second doses came at about 4 weeks and others at about 12 weeks; these were pooled. Study results and limitations: Spike was spanned by vaccine-associated CD4 TCRs, which were dominant at 160-218 and 743-854. Seropositive status at baseline applied to only 5 or 6 AZD1222 recipients. Without day 14 samples, only post-peak T cell repertoires were studied.

J gave up 8 bases and V 5 bases, and 12 bases lay outside the gene matches. Looked up from germline, CDR1 is SGHRS and CDR2 is YFSETQ. The CDR3 has 14 residues. The assay was immunoSEQ multiplex PCR, and TCRdb's table has in-frame clones only and misses some. The data contain approximately 44,000 clones, around three quarters of them singletons. On this clone itself: Its target is unknown.

The specimen was peripheral blood, collected on day 0 of AZD1222 vaccination. This TCR derives from an adult in good health. The chain recombines TRBV5-1 with TRBJ1-2, with 7 bases matching TRBD1. DNA for the CDR3: TGCGCCAGCAGTAGAGACAGGGCGGTTGAGGGCTACACCTTC. This encodes CASSRDRAVEGYTF. Full variable domain (rest looked up from reference TRBV5-1 and TRBJ1-2): KAGVTQTPRYLIKTRGQQVTLSCSPISGHRSVSWYQQTPGQGLQFLFEYFSETQRNKGNFPGRFSGRQFSNSRSEMNVSTLELGDSALYLCASSRDRAVEGYTFGSGTRLTVV.